Below are 26 T cell receptor beta chains sequenced from a single sample in a study of CD8 T cells in Susac syndrome. About 0.5 to 1 ug RNA was reverse transcribed with random hexamers. MiXCR was run by TCRdb on the immunoSEQ multiplex PCR reads, yielding one entry per CDR3 protein. The repertoire holds 150,000 to 200,000 distinct CDR3 sequences, with around 94% as singletons. The sequenced sample consisted of CD4+ T cells from PBMCs. These receptors were obtained from a human donor with multiple sclerosis.

The J gene is TRBJ2-6, the V gene TRBV5-1; the D call may be TRBD1 or TRBD2 (6 bases each). The CDR3 loop spans 16 amino acids. V lost 4 bases and J lost 1, with 12 bases in between. The germline CDR1 and CDR2 sequences are SGHRS and YFSETQ. The CDR3, as DNA: TGCGCCAGCAGCCTGCCGGGGGCATCTGGGGCCAACGTCCTGACTTTC. Protein sequence: CASSLPGASGANVLTF.

This chain joins TRBV29-1 and TRBJ1-5; D call uncertain. The germline V gene has CDR1 SQVTM and CDR2 ANQGSEA. The germline V and J ends were trimmed by 4 bases and 3 bases, with 10 bases remaining between them. The CDR3 contains 13 residues. CDR3: CSVVLQNNQPQHF. The DNA for the CDR3 is TGCAGCGTTGTATTACAGAACAATCAGCCCCAGCATTTT.

This clonotype came up once. The V gene is TRBV6-1, the J gene TRBJ2-6; a weak D match, TRBD1 (6 bases). The germline V gene has CDR1 MNHNS and CDR2 SASEGT. V lost 7 bases and J 0 bases, leaving 16 bases between the germline ends. The CDR3 has 17 residues. The CDR3 sequence: CASTDRTSSSGANVLTF. The CDR3, as DNA: TGTGCCAGCACCGACAGGACGTCGAGCTCTGGGGCCAACGTCCTGACTTTC.

The chain recombines TRBV6-2 or TRBV6-3 with TRBJ2-2; TRBD2 matches at 9 bases. This CDR3 has 17 residues. CDR1 is MNHEY, CDR2 SVGEGT, per germline. The J segment lost 7 bases and the V segment lost 2 bases, leaving 11 bases of the junction unmatched. DNA for the CDR3: TGTGCCAGCAGTTACCCTGTAGCGGGAGAACAGGGCGGGGAGCTGTTTTTT. It is translated as CASSYPVAGEQGGELFF.

The genes are TRBV30 and TRBJ2-7; 7 bases are a match to TRBD2. The CDR3 is 12 residues long. Germline V lookup: CDR1 GTSNPN, CDR2 SVGIG (reference sequence). Trimming removed 7 bases from V and 4 bases from J; junction bases left unmatched: 7. CDR3 sequence reads: CAYQAGVYEQYF. CDR3 nucleotide sequence: TGTGCCTACCAGGCGGGAGTGTACGAGCAGTACTTC. The entire variable domain, with the rest obtained from reference TRBV30 and TRBJ2-7, is as follows: SQTIHQWPATLVQPVGSPLSLECTVEGTSNPNLYWYRQAAGRGLQLLFYSVGIGQISSEVPQNLSASRPQDRQFILSSKKLLLSDSGFYLCAYQAGVYEQYFGPGTRLTVT.

The chain carries TRBV7-9 and TRBJ1-1, with 7 positions matching TRBD1. The CDR3 is 13 residues long. CDR1 and CDR2 from the germline V gene are SEHNR and FQNEAQ (reference sequence). Trimming cost V 4 bases and J 5 bases; bases outside gene matches: 4. CDR3 nucleotides: TGTGCCAGCAGCTCTGAACAGGGGACTGAAGCTTTCTTT. It specifies CASSSEQGTEAFF.

This rearrangement joins TRBV5-1 to TRBJ2-1; D is perhaps TRBD1 (5 bases). CDR3 size: 14 residues. V lost 2 bases and J lost 4, with 10 bases in between. Per germline, CDR1 SGHRS and CDR2 YFSETQ. CDR3 in DNA: TGCGCCAGCAGCTTTCAGGGCGAATACAATGAGCAGTTCTTC. This translates into CASSFQGEYNEQFF. The full variable domain, with the rest looked up from reference TRBV5-1 and TRBJ2-1, is KAGVTQTPRYLIKTRGQQVTLSCSPISGHRSVSWYQQTPGQGLQFLFEYFSETQRNKGNFPGRFSGRQFSNSRSEMNVSTLELGDSALYLCASSFQGEYNEQFFGPGTRLTVL.

The chain joins TRBV28 to TRBJ2-3, with 7 nucleotides matching TRBD2. The CDR3 runs to 16 residues. Losses at the gene ends were 7 bases for V and 5 bases for J; bases not matched to a gene: 15. Germline values: CDR1 MDHEN, CDR2 SYDVKM. The CDR3 DNA reads as TGTGCCAGCACCTCCCCGGGGGGAACCGCAGTAGATACGCAGTATTTT. This codes for CASTSPGGTAVDTQYF.

This rearrangement joins TRBV20-1 to TRBJ2-5; TRBD2 matches at 9 bases. Germline V gives CDR1 DFQATT, CDR2 SNEGSKA (reference sequence). V shed 6 bases, J shed 5 bases, and the junction held 10 bases outside the gene matches. The CDR3 length is 14 residues. The CDR3 region is CSAPDPAGGETQYF. The CDR3 DNA sequence: TGCAGTGCCCCCGATCCGGCGGGAGGGGAGACCCAGTACTTC.

The chain carries TRBV9 and TRBJ2-1; D remains unclear. CDR1 and CDR2 (germline): SGDLS, YYNGEE. The V gene lost 3 bases and the J gene lost 4 bases, with 5 bases spanning the gap. This CDR3 region has 12 residues. The CDR3 nucleotides are TGTGCCAGCAGCGCGAATTACAATGAGCAGTTCTTC. Its protein product is CASSANYNEQFF.

The V gene is TRBV3-1, the J gene TRBJ2-2; TRBD2 aligns across 8 bases. Germline V gene sequence: CDR1 LGHDT, CDR2 YNNKEL (reference sequence). The length of the CDR3 is 16 residues. Trimming took 4 bases from V and 4 from J; bases not matched to a gene: 8. The CDR3 protein is CASSLRLTSGTGELFF. CDR3 nucleotide sequence: TGTGCCAGCAGCCTAAGGTTAACTAGCGGCACCGGGGAGCTGTTTTTT.

The chain links TRBV6-6 to TRBJ1-5; 7 bases line up with TRBD1. V lost 6 bases and J lost 1; bases outside the gene matches: 9. This CDR3 spans 16 amino acids. Germline V CDR1 and CDR2: MNHNY, SVGAGI (reference sequence). The CDR3, as DNA: TGTGCCAGCAGACCAACAGGGGAAGGCAGCAATCAGCCCCAGCATTTT. Its translation is CASRPTGEGSNQPQHF.

The genes are TRBV5-1 and TRBJ1-2; no firm D call. Trimming took off 1 base at V and 0 bases at J, with 7 bases between the two ends. Germline CDR1 reads SGHRS; CDR2 reads YFSETQ. This CDR3 spans 14 amino acids. This CDR3 is CASSLNEANYGYTF. In DNA form, the CDR3 reads TGCGCCAGCAGCTTGAACGAGGCTAACTATGGCTACACCTTC.

The chain is built from TRBV25-1 and TRBJ1-2; D gene unclear. Germline V gene lookup returns CDR1 MGHDK and CDR2 SYGVNS. The length of the CDR3 is 13 residues. Trimming removed 1 base from V and 7 bases from J, with 10 bases in between. For the CDR3, the DNA is TGTGCCAGCAGTGAATCCCGGGCGGGTGGCTACACCTTC. It codes for CASSESRAGGYTF.

The V and J genes are TRBV11-1 and TRBJ2-1, with 10 bases lining up with TRBD2. From germline, CDR1 is SGHAT and CDR2 FQDESV (reference sequence). J gave up 3 bases and V 2 bases, and 19 bases lay outside the gene matches. This CDR3 region has 21 residues. The DNA of the CDR3 is TGTGCCAGCAGCTTACCCCACCTAGGTCTAGCGGGAGTTTCTAGCTACAATGAGCAGTTCTTC. Residues: CASSLPHLGLAGVSSYNEQFF.

Remarks on this clonotype: The germline gene is not matched at one end of the junction; a read error may be the cause. The rearrangement uses TRBV6-6 and TRBJ1-1; no firm D call. CDR1 and CDR2 from the germline V gene are MNHNY and SVGAGI (reference sequence). This CDR3 comprises 9 residues. In nucleotides, the CDR3 is TGTGCCAGCAGTACGACCCCCCTTTTT. This translates into CASSTTPLF.

The chain's CDR3 is CASSVDSIYGYTF. In nucleotides, the CDR3 is TGTGCCAGCAGTGTAGACAGTATTTATGGCTACACCTTC. The chain joins TRBV25-1 to TRBJ1-2; weak D call: TRBD1 (5 bases). The germline V gene encodes CDR1 MGHDK and CDR2 SYGVNS. This CDR3 has 13 residues. V dropped 4 bases and J dropped 5 bases, with 11 bases sitting between them.

The V call is TRBV6-5, the J call TRBJ2-7; D remains ambiguous. The V gene's germline CDR1 is MNHEY and CDR2 SVGAGI. With 9 bases removed from V and 2 bases from J, the gap between germline ends came to 11 bases. The CDR3 consists of 12 residues. The CDR3 is CASNDLTYEQYF. For the CDR3, the DNA is TGTGCCAGTAACGACCTAACCTACGAGCAGTACTTC.

This CDR3 reads CASSRVRASGTSTTDTQYF. As DNA, the CDR3 is TGCGCCAGCAGCCGGGTGAGGGCTAGCGGAACAAGTACGACAGATACGCAGTATTTT. The chain joins TRBV5-1 to TRBJ2-3, with TRBD2 identical over 7 bases. V was clipped by 4 bases and J by 3 bases; unmatched bases: 20. Germline V gives CDR1 SGHRS, CDR2 YFSETQ. The CDR3 is made up of 19 amino acids.

The chain recombines TRBV7-8 with TRBJ2-4, with D uncertain. The V end was cut by 5 bases, the J end by 6 bases, with 14 bases between. The CDR3 runs to 14 residues. The V gene's germline CDR1 is SGHVS and CDR2 FQNEAQ. This CDR3 is CASSPIAYRNIQYF. CDR3 in DNA: TGTGCCAGCAGCCCGATTGCTTATAGAAACATTCAGTACTTC. The entire variable domain, with the rest obtained from reference TRBV7-8 and TRBJ2-4, is as follows: GAGVSQSPRYKVAKRGQDVALRCDPISGHVSLFWYQQALGQGPEFLTYFQNEAQLDKSGLPSDRFFAERPEGSVSTLKIQRTQQEDSAVYLCASSPIAYRNIQYFGAGTRLSVL.

V gene TRBV20-1 combines with J gene TRBJ2-5; 8 bases fit TRBD2. Germline V CDR1 and CDR2: DFQATT, SNEGSKA (reference sequence). The V segment lost 5 bases and the J segment 5 bases; nucleotides outside the gene matches: 7. The CDR3 contains 13 residues. The CDR3 DNA reads TGCAGTGCTCCCCGGGGCGGGAGGGAGACCCAGTACTTC. As protein: CSAPRGGRETQYF.

The chain has TRBV19 and TRBJ2-2, with TRBD2 as a possible D gene (6 bases). The CDR3 is 17 amino acids. The V and J ends lost 2 bases and 1 base respectively, with 14 bases between them. Germline CDR1 reads LNHDA; CDR2 reads SQIVND (reference sequence). The CDR3 DNA reads TGTGCCAGTAGTATAAGGTTATCAGCGGGGAACACCGGGGAGCTGTTTTTT. Its translation: CASSIRLSAGNTGELFF.

The V gene is TRBV29-1, the J gene TRBJ1-1, with D tentatively TRBD1 (6 bases). Germline values: CDR1 SQVTM, CDR2 ANQGSEA. The ends were cut back, 7 bases at V and 3 bases at J, with 18 bases in the middle. This CDR3 region has 14 residues. The CDR3 is CSARPWGAYTEAFF. Written as DNA, the CDR3 is TGCAGCGCCCGACCGTGGGGGGCGTACACTGAAGCTTTCTTT.

The chain employs TRBV7-9 and TRBJ1-3, with D tentatively TRBD1 (5 bases). The CDR3 runs 13 residues. Germline V gene lookup returns CDR1 SEHNR and CDR2 FQNEAQ (reference sequence). V lost 5 bases to trimming and J lost 4 bases, with 9 bases between them. The CDR3 loop is CASSNRRGNTIYF. The CDR3 DNA reads TGTGCCAGCAGCAACAGGAGGGGAAACACCATATATTTT.

V gene TRBV19 combines with J gene TRBJ1-2; TRBD1 aligns across 8 bases. Trimming cost V 8 bases and J 2 bases; bases outside gene matches: 4. The CDR3 has 13 amino acids. From germline, CDR1 is LNHDA and CDR2 SQIVND (reference sequence). The CDR3 DNA follows: TGTGCCAGTGGAGACAGGGGAAACTATGGCTACACCTTC. It translates to CASGDRGNYGYTF.

This clonotype has just one count. V gene TRBV10-3 combines with J gene TRBJ2-7; 9 bases are shared with TRBD2. The germline V gene has CDR1 ENHRY and CDR2 SYGVKD. V lost 6 bases, J lost 0 bases, and 3 bases stayed unmatched. This CDR3 has 14 residues. The CDR3 coding sequence is TGTGCCATCAGGACGACTAGCGGCTCCTACGAGCAGTACTTC. This codes for CAIRTTSGSYEQYF.